The sequence of this TCR beta chain was determined in a study of blood T cell repertoires in COVID-19. Germline loops: CDR1 SGHAT, CDR2 FQNNGV. The CDR3 runs to 15 residues. V was shortened by 5 bases and J by 0 bases, with 11 bases between the two germline ends. The repertoire was sequenced with immunoSEQ multiplex PCR; TCRdb's copy has only in-frame clones and lacks some. The table lists under 250,000 clones, about nine tenths of them singletons. Source material: peripheral blood. This TCR derives from a man in his fifties with COVID-19, enrolled during active disease. V is TRBV11-2 and J is TRBJ2-1, with D tentatively TRBD2 (5 bases). CDR3 bases: TGTGCCAGCAGCCTGGACTCGAGCTCCTACAATGAGCAGTTCTTC. This gives the protein CASSLDSSSYNEQFF. Variable domain in full (rest from reference TRBV11-2 and TRBJ2-1): EAGVAQSPRYKIIEKRQSVAFWCNPISGHATLYWYQQILGQGPKLLIQFQNNGVVDDSQLPKDRFSAERLKGVDSTLKIQPAKLEDSAVYLCASSLDSSSYNEQFFGPGTRLTVL.